The 19 T cell receptor beta chains given below trace back to one sample, sequenced in a study of beta chain features in type 1 diabetes. No antigen has been identified for these receptors. The isolated RNA, all of it, was reverse transcribed, so expressed TCRB transcripts were what got sequenced. This table comes from immunoSEQ multiplex PCR, and its TCRdb copy is limited to in-frame clones, with some not included. The sample lists roughly 220,000 clones, 16% occurring once. Notes on the study in general: For Type 1 diabetes patients, all four CD4+ subsets carried TCRB CDR3s that were moderately but significantly shorter.

Sequenced sample: naive CD4+ T cells from blood. The receptors stem from a man aged 30 to 39 with type 1 diabetes.

The CDR3 loop reads CASSFGLVGIEQFF. CDR3 nucleotides: TGTGCCAGCAGCTTTGGACTAGTAGGGATTGAGCAGTTCTTC. This rearrangement joins TRBV7-2 to TRBJ2-1; 7 positions match TRBD2. Germline lookup yields CDR1 SGHTA and CDR2 FQGNSA. The CDR3 consists of 14 residues. Trimming at V came to 3 bases and at J to 9 bases, leaving 8 bases not matched to a gene.

V usage is TRBV28 and J usage is TRBJ2-3; D not certain. Germline CDR1 and CDR2: MDHEN and SYDVKM. The CDR3 covers 12 residues. With 9 bases removed from V and 0 bases from J, the gap between germline ends came to 7 bases. CDR3 nucleotide sequence: TGTGCCAGTACCACTAGCACAGATACGCAGTATTTT. Translating it yields CASTTSTDTQYF.

The chain couples TRBV29-1 to TRBJ1-4; D is perhaps TRBD1 (6 bases). The germline CDR1 and CDR2 sequences are SQVTM and ANQGSEA. V shed 6 bases and J shed 3 bases, with 20 bases lying between them. The CDR3 has 16 amino acids. The CDR3 nucleotides are TGCAGCGTCGGATTATTGGTGGGGGCAGCTAATGAAAAACTGTTTTTT. Protein sequence: CSVGLLVGAANEKLFF.

This clone has just a few counts. V usage is TRBV7-2 and J usage is TRBJ2-3; 10 bases match TRBD2. CDR1 and CDR2 (germline): SGHTA, FQGNSA. The CDR3 is made up of 16 amino acids. The junction had 7 bases not matched to a gene; V was cut back by 5 bases and J by 2 bases. The DNA of the CDR3 is TGTGCCAGCAGCACCTCAACTAGCGGGGTCACAGATACGCAGTATTTT. This sequence encodes CASSTSTSGVTDTQYF.

This chain joins TRBV5-6 and TRBJ2-3; 8 bases agree with TRBD1. This CDR3 comprises 14 residues. Germline V gene lookup returns CDR1 SGHDT and CDR2 YYEEEE. The trim removed 1 base at V and 9 bases at J, leaving 7 bases unmatched. CDR3 DNA: TGTGCCAGCAGCTTGAACCCCGGACAGGGCACGCAGTATTTT. Translation: CASSLNPGQGTQYF.

This clone has only a few counts. The genes are TRBV2 and TRBJ1-4; 8 bases agree with TRBD1. Germline values: CDR1 SNHLY, CDR2 FYNNEI. V trimming: 0 bases; J trimming: 8 bases; junction bases outside the gene matches: 11. This CDR3 is 17 amino acids long. The CDR3 here is CASSEAGTGPRWEKLFF. The CDR3 DNA follows: TGTGCCAGCAGTGAAGCGGGGACAGGCCCTCGATGGGAAAAACTGTTTTTT.

The chain links TRBV7-9 to TRBJ2-3, with D unclear. V lost 7 bases, J lost 4 bases, and 9 bases lay in between. The CDR3 extends over 12 amino acids. The germline CDR1 and CDR2 sequences are SEHNR and FQNEAQ (reference sequence). In nucleotides, the CDR3 is TGTGCCAGCACCGTGGGCCCAGATACGCAGTATTTT. It specifies CASTVGPDTQYF.

The V gene is TRBV29-1, the J gene TRBJ1-2, with a tentative D call TRBD1 (5 bases). Per the germline V gene, CDR1 is SQVTM and CDR2 is ANQGSEA. There are 13 residues in the CDR3. Deletions cut 6 bases from V and 2 bases from J, with 13 bases between. CDR3 DNA: TGCAGCGTGGCCAGGGAAGAAAACTATGGCTACACCTTC. This sequence encodes CSVAREENYGYTF.

This clone was recorded a few times. The chain recombines TRBV7-9 with TRBJ2-3; D tentatively reads TRBD1 or TRBD2 (5 bases each). There are 17 residues in the CDR3. V was cut by 4 bases and J by 0 bases, with 17 bases left in between. From germline, CDR1 is SEHNR and CDR2 FQNEAQ (reference sequence). The CDR3 here is CASSSLGKGPSTDTQYF. The CDR3 nucleotides are TGTGCCAGCAGCTCCCTGGGGAAGGGACCTAGCACAGATACGCAGTATTTT.

The chain has TRBV7-9 and TRBJ1-1; TRBD1 is a possible D gene (5 bases). Per germline, CDR1 SEHNR and CDR2 FQNEAQ (reference sequence). V lost 3 bases, J lost 10 bases, and 15 bases lay in between. This CDR3 contains 13 residues. The CDR3 bases are TGTGCCAGCAGCTTCCTTCGCCAGGGAACAGCTTTCTTT. This encodes CASSFLRQGTAFF.

The chain joins TRBV5-6 to TRBJ1-2; possible D gene TRBD1, 5 bases. Germline CDR1 is SGHDT and CDR2 is YYEEEE. This CDR3 comprises 14 residues. Trimming left V 4 bases short and J 2 bases short, with 12 bases between. The CDR3 sequence: CASSPTGRNYGYTF. The CDR3 bases are TGTGCCAGCAGCCCAACAGGACGGAACTATGGCTACACCTTC.

The chain joins TRBV9 to TRBJ2-1; D gene unclear. V was cut by 0 bases and J by 11 bases, with 15 bases left in between. The CDR3 loop spans 14 amino acids. Per germline, CDR1 SGDLS and CDR2 YYNGEE. The CDR3 region has the DNA TGTGCCAGCAGCGTAGATGGGATGGTAGCTCAGCAGTTCTTC. It specifies CASSVDGMVAQQFF.

The CDR3 protein is CASSRVGRAIDEQFF. The CDR3 coding sequence is TGCGCCAGCAGCCGGGTCGGTAGAGCGATCGATGAGCAGTTCTTC. This chain links TRBV5-1 with TRBJ2-1; D remains ambiguous. The CDR3 extends over 15 amino acids. Germline V gene sequence: CDR1 SGHRS, CDR2 YFSETQ. V gave up 4 bases and J gave up 8 bases, with 19 bases separating them.

There are a few counts of this clone. This chain connects TRBV18 to TRBJ2-3; no reliable D call. CDR1 KGHSH and CDR2 LQKENI come from the germline V gene. The CDR3 runs to 16 residues. The V gene lost 1 base and the J gene lost 2 bases, with 13 bases spanning the gap. The CDR3 spells CASSPRAGPYTDTQYF. The CDR3 region has the DNA TGTGCCAGCTCACCACGAGCAGGACCTTACACAGATACGCAGTATTTT.

A few counts support this clone. Other DNA sequences of this sample code for an identical CDR3. The chain recombines TRBV29-1 with TRBJ1-1; TRBD1 aligns across 8 bases. CDR1 SQVTM and CDR2 ANQGSEA come from the germline V gene. With V trimmed by 6 bases and J by 4 bases, 7 bases remained unmatched. This CDR3 comprises 13 residues. CDR3 in amino acids: CSVARGPGTEAFF. The CDR3 bases are TGCAGCGTGGCCAGGGGGCCAGGCACTGAAGCTTTCTTT.

The gene calls are TRBV5-1 and TRBJ1-4; no reliable D call. V lost 1 base to trimming and J lost 7 bases, with 11 bases between them. This CDR3 has 14 amino acids. CDR1 and CDR2 (germline): SGHRS, YFSETQ. The CDR3 spells CASSLQLNGEKLFF. The CDR3 region has the DNA TGCGCCAGCAGCTTGCAACTTAACGGTGAAAAACTGTTTTTT.

This clone has more than one count but fewer than ten. Compared with germline, one end of the junction differs, possibly owing to a read error. The chain joins TRBV7-7 to TRBJ2-3, with TRBD1 as a possible D gene (6 bases). Germline CDR1 and CDR2: SSHAT and FNYEAQ (reference sequence). This CDR3 spans 14 amino acids. The CDR3 is CASSLDRPPDTQYF. DNA for the CDR3: TGTGCTAGCAGCTTAGACAGGCCTCCAGATACGCAGTATTTT.

The sample holds a few counts of this clone. This sequence joins TRBV28 and TRBJ2-7; D might be TRBD2 (6 bases). CDR3 length: 14 residues. The germline V gene encodes CDR1 MDHEN and CDR2 SYDVKM. V was clipped by 7 bases and J by 0 bases, with 13 bases between them. CDR3 nucleotide sequence: TGTGCCAGCATGGTAGCGGAATCCTCCTACGAGCAGTACTTC. It translates to CASMVAESSYEQYF.

This clone was recorded a few times. This chain uses TRBV9 with TRBJ1-1; D is unresolved. The CDR3 runs 14 residues. Per germline, CDR1 SGDLS and CDR2 YYNGEE. CDR3 bases: TGTGCTAGCGCCGGGTCATCTAGGAACACTGAAGCTTTCTTT. Translated: CASAGSSRNTEAFF.